This TCR beta chain stems from a study of beta chain features in type 1 diabetes. Overall study results and limits: Researchers reported that naive, central memory and Treg TCRB repertoires appeared more similar in patients than in healthy donors.

Trimming took 3 bases from V and 4 from J, leaving 6 bases between them. This CDR3 is 12 amino acids long. Germline assignment: CDR1 MDHEN and CDR2 SYDVKM. This clone was counted between two and nine times. The antigen is unknown. Other DNA sequences of this sample code for an identical CDR3. Expressed TCRB transcripts were sequenced because the isolated RNA had all been reverse transcribed beforehand. Using immunoSEQ multiplex PCR, the repertoire was profiled, and TCRdb retains in-frame clones only, with some absent. Here the sample spans roughly 140,000 clones, around 10% being singletons. Sequenced: central memory CD4+ T cells from blood. V and J are TRBV28 and TRBJ1-2; D is uncertain. The receptor comes from a man in his late teens or twenties in good health. The CDR3 reads CASSFGSYGYTF. CDR3 DNA: TGTGCCAGCAGTTTTGGCAGCTATGGCTACACCTTC.